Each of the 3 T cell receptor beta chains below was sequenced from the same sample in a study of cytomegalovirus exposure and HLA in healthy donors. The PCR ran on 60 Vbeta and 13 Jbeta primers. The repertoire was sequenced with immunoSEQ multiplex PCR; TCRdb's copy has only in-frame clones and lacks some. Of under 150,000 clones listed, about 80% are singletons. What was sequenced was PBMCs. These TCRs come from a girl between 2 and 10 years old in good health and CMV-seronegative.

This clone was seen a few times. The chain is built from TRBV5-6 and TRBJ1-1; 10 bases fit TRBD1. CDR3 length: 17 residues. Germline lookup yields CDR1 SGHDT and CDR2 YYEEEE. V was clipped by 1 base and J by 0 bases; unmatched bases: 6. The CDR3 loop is CASSLFWGQGLNTEAFF. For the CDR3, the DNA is TGTGCCAGCAGCTTGTTTTGGGGACAGGGGTTGAACACTGAAGCTTTCTTT.

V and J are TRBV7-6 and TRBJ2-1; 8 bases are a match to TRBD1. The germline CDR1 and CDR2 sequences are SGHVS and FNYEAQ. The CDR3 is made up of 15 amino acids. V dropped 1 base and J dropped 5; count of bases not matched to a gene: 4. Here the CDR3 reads CASSLVATGDNEQFF. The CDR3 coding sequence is TGTGCCAGCAGCTTAGTCGCGACAGGGGACAATGAGCAGTTCTTC. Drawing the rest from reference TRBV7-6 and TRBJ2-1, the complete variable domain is GAGVSQSPRYKVTKRGQDVALRCDPISGHVSLYWYRQALGQGPEFLTYFNYEAQQDKSGLPNDRFSAERPEGSISTLTIQRTEQRDSAMYRCASSLVATGDNEQFFGPGTRLTVL.

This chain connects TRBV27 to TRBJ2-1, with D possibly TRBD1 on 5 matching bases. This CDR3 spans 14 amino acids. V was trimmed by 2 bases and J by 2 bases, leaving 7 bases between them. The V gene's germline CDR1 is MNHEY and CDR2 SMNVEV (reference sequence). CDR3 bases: TGTGCCAGCAGTTTAACAGGACCCTACAATGAGCAGTTCTTC. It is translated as CASSLTGPYNEQFF.